One and the same sample provided the 15 T cell receptor beta chains below, sequenced in a study of T cells in localized non-small cell lung cancer. The assay was immunoSEQ multiplex PCR, and TCRdb's table has in-frame clones only and misses some. Among around 10,000 clones listed, just under 30% were seen once. The material sequenced was lung tumor tissue, taken before any cancer treatment. The receptors were gathered from a man between 40 and 70 years old with stage I lung adenocarcinoma.

The rearrangement links TRBV10-1 to TRBJ2-1, with D hard to call. Germline V gene lookup returns CDR1 WNHNN and CDR2 SYGVQD (reference sequence). Deletions cut 4 bases from V and 4 bases from J, with 8 bases between. This CDR3 has 13 amino acids. The CDR3, as DNA: TGCGCCAGCAGTGTGGACGGTTACAATGAGCAGTTCTTC. Protein sequence: CASSVDGYNEQFF.

The chain carries TRBV5-1 and TRBJ2-2; a possible D gene is TRBD1 (6 bases). This CDR3 is 14 amino acids long. Trimming took off 5 bases at V and 1 base at J, with 9 bases between the two ends. Looked up from germline, CDR1 is SGHRS and CDR2 is YFSETQ. CDR3 DNA sequence: TGCGCCAGCAGAGAACAGGGGAACACCGGGGAGCTGTTTTTT. This gives the protein CASREQGNTGELFF.

The chain employs TRBV11-3 and TRBJ2-1; 8 bases are shared with TRBD1. The CDR3 contains 15 residues. The J segment lost 3 bases and the V segment lost 3 bases, leaving 4 bases of the junction unmatched. The germline V gene has CDR1 SGHNT and CDR2 YENEEA. The CDR3 DNA is TGTGCCAGCAGCTTCGGGACAGGTTACTACAATGAGCAGTTCTTC. Translating gives CASSFGTGYYNEQFF.

This clone qualifies as medium-sized. This sequence joins TRBV6-8 and TRBJ2-2, with D possibly TRBD2 on 6 matching bases. Per the germline V gene, CDR1 is MNHGY and CDR2 is SAAAGT. V was clipped by 8 bases and J by 3 bases, with 10 bases between them. CDR3 length: 13 amino acids. CDR3 nucleotide sequence: TGTGCCAGCGGACGGGAGTACACCGGGGAGCTGTTTTTT. Protein: CASGREYTGELFF.

The chain couples TRBV5-1 to TRBJ1-6; possibly TRBD1 for D (5 bases). Germline CDR1 is SGHRS and CDR2 is YFSETQ. This CDR3 has 17 residues. Trimming shortened V by 0 bases and J by 5 bases, and 15 bases separated the two germline ends. The CDR3 region is CASSLGAGYGNNSPLHF. For the CDR3, the DNA is TGCGCCAGCAGCTTGGGTGCAGGGTACGGAAATAATTCACCCCTCCACTTT.

The chain is built from TRBV30 and TRBJ1-1, with D perhaps TRBD1 (6 bases). Germline CDR1 GTSNPN, CDR2 SVGIG (reference sequence). The CDR3 runs to 11 residues. The ends were cut back, 3 bases at V and 7 bases at J, with 9 bases in the middle. CDR3 nucleotides: TGTGCCTGGAGAGGACAGCTTGAAGCTTTCTTT. Residues: CAWRGQLEAFF.

The V call is TRBV12-5, the J call TRBJ1-6; weak D call: TRBD1 (5 bases). Germline loops: CDR1 LGHNT, CDR2 FRNRAP. V lost 4 bases and J 10 bases, leaving 11 bases between the germline ends. CDR3 size: 13 residues. DNA for the CDR3: TGTGCTAGTGGTTCGGGGGGTTACTCACCCCTCCACTTT. Its protein is CASGSGGYSPLHF.

In this sample, this clone turned up a few times. The rearrangement links TRBV6-8 to TRBJ1-1; no definite D call. V lost 4 bases and J lost 1, with 10 bases in between. The CDR3 length is 14 residues. Germline V CDR1 and CDR2: MNHGY, SAAAGT. CDR3 in DNA: TGTGCCAGCAGTTTCGTGGTCGGGAACACTGAAGCTTTCTTT. Its translation: CASSFVVGNTEAFF.

This clone was counted ten times or more. At one boundary the junction diverges from the germline segment, which might be a read error. V gene TRBV11-3 combines with J gene TRBJ2-3; D tentatively fits TRBD1 or TRBD2 (6 bases each). This CDR3 region has 14 residues. Germline V gives CDR1 SGHNT, CDR2 YENEEA. The DNA for the CDR3 is TGTGCTAGCAGCTTAGACGGGGGCAGAGATACGCAGTATTTT. Residues: CASSLDGGRDTQYF. The full variable domain, in which reference TRBV11-3 and TRBJ2-3 provide the parts outside the CDR3, is EAGVVQSPRYKIIEKKQPVAFWCNPISGHNTLYWYLQNLGQGPELLIRYENEEAVDDSQLPKDRFSAERLKGVDSTLKIQPAELGDSAVYLCASSLDGGRDTQYFGPGTRLTVL.

In its sample, this clone was seen a few times. V usage is TRBV11-3 and J usage is TRBJ2-2, with a possible D match to TRBD1 (6 bases). The germline CDR1 and CDR2 sequences are SGHNT and YENEEA. The V gene lost 5 bases and the J gene lost 5 bases, with 15 bases spanning the gap. The CDR3 covers 15 residues. In nucleotides, the CDR3 is TGTGCCAGCAGCGGAGGACAGTCCCGAACCGGGGAGCTGTTTTTT. This sequence encodes CASSGGQSRTGELFF.

This clone was detected only a few times. The same CDR3 also results from other DNA sequences found in this sample. The chain combines TRBV6-8 with TRBJ2-3; TRBD1 agrees at 7 bases. CDR3 length equals 13 residues. V gave up 6 bases and J gave up 2 bases; unmatched junction bases: 2. The germline CDR1 and CDR2 sequences are MNHGY and SAAAGT. In nucleotides, the CDR3 is TGTGCCAGCAGGGGACAGATCACAGATACGCAGTATTTT. Translation: CASRGQITDTQYF.

The J gene is TRBJ2-2, the V gene TRBV10-2; TRBD1 matches 7 bases. With V trimmed by 11 bases and J by 3 bases, 9 bases remained unmatched. Germline V CDR1 and CDR2: WSHSY, SAAADI. This CDR3 region has 14 residues. The CDR3 region is CACRDSRDTGELFF. The CDR3 bases are TGCGCCTGTCGGGACAGTCGGGACACCGGGGAGCTGTTTTTT.

This rearrangement joins TRBV19 to TRBJ2-7; 7 nucleotides agree with TRBD1. The CDR3 sequence is 14 residues long. Germline CDR1 reads LNHDA; CDR2 reads SQIVND (reference sequence). With 4 bases clipped from V and 6 bases from J, the junction kept 9 bases outside the gene matches. DNA for the CDR3: TGTGCCAGTAGTACCCGACAGGGTTGGGGCGAGCAGTACTTC. Residues: CASSTRQGWGEQYF. Complete variable domain (other parts from reference TRBV19 and TRBJ2-7): DGGITQSPKYLFRKEGQNVTLSCEQNLNHDAMYWYRQDPGQGLRLIYYSQIVNDFQKGDIAEGYSVSREKKESFPLTVTSAQKNPTAFYLCASSTRQGWGEQYFGPGTRLTVT.

This chain uses TRBV25-1 with TRBJ1-6; D is unclear. Looked up from germline, CDR1 is MGHDK and CDR2 is SYGVNS. CDR3 length equals 16 residues. Trimming removed 4 bases at V and 7 bases at J, with 17 bases between. The CDR3 nucleotides are TGTGCCAGCAGTGTGTTTGGTGGTCGGGGAAATTCACCCCTCCACTTT. It is translated as CASSVFGGRGNSPLHF.

This clone was seen a few times. The chain employs TRBV29-1 and TRBJ1-5, with D possibly TRBD1 on 6 matching bases. Trimming stripped 6 bases from V and 5 bases from J, with 14 bases between. This CDR3 comprises 13 residues. CDR1 and CDR2 (germline): SQVTM, ANQGSEA. CDR3 loop: CSVGGGSDQPQHF. The CDR3 nucleotides read TGCAGCGTCGGGGGCGGGAGCGATCAGCCCCAGCATTTT.